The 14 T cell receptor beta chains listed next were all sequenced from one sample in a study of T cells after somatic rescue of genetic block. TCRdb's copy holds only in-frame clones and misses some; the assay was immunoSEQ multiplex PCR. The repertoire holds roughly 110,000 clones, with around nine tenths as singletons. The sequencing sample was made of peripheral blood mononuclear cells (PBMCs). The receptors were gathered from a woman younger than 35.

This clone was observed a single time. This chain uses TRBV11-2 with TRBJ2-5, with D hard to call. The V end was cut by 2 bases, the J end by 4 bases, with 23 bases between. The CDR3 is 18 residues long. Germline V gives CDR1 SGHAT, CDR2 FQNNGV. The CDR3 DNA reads TGTGCCAGCAGCTTACCCCCCTCTGCGTTTTTGATGGGAGAGACCCAGTACTTC. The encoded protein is CASSLPPSAFLMGETQYF.

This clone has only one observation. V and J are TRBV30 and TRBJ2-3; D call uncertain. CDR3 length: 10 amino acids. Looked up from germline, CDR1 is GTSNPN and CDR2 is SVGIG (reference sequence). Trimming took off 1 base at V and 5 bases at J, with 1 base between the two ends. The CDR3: CAWSGDTQYF. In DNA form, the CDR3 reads TGTGCCTGGAGTGGAGATACGCAGTATTTT.

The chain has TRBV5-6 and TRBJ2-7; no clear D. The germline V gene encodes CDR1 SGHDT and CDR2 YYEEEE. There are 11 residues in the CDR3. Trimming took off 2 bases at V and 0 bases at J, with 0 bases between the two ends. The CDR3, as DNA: TGTGCCAGCAGCTTCTCCTACGAGCAGTACTTC. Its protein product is CASSFSYEQYF.

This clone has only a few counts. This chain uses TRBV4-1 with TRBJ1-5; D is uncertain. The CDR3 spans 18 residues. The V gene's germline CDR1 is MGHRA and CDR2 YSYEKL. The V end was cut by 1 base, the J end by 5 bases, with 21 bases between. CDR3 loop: CASSQANMVGLGYQPQHF. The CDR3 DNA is TGCGCCAGCAGCCAAGCGAACATGGTAGGTTTAGGGTATCAGCCCCAGCATTTT.

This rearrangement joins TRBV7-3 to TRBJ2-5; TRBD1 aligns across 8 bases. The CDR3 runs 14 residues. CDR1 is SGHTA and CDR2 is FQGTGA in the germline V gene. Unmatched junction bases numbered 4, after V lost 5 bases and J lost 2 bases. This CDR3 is CASSPGGRQETQYF. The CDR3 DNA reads TGTGCCAGCAGCCCAGGGGGCCGGCAAGAGACCCAGTACTTC. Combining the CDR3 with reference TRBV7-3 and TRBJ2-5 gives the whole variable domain GAGVSQTPSNKVTEKGKYVELRCDPISGHTALYWYRQSLGQGPEFLIYFQGTGAADDSGLPNDRFFAVRPEGSVSTLKIQRTERGDSAVYLCASSPGGRQETQYFGPGTRLLVL.

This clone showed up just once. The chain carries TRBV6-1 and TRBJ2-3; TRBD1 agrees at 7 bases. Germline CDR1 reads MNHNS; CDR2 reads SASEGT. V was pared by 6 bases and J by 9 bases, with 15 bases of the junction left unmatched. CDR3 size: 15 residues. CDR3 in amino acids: CASSGSPPAQGTQYF. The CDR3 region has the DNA TGTGCCAGCAGCGGATCACCTCCCGCACAGGGGACGCAGTATTTT.

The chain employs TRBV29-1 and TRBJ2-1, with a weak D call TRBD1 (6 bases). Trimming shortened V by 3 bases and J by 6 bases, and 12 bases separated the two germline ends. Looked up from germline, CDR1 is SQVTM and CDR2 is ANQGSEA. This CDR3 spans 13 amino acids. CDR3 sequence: CSVDRQVRNEQFF. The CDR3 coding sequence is TGCAGCGTTGACCGACAGGTCCGCAATGAGCAGTTCTTC.

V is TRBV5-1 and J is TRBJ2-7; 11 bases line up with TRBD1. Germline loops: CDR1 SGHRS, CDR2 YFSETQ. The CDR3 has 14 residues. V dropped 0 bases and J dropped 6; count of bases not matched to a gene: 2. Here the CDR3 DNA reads TGCGCCAGCAGCTTGGGGACAGGGGGCTCCGAGCAGTACTTC. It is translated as CASSLGTGGSEQYF.

CDR3 sequence reads: CASSLAGADTQYF. The CDR3 coding sequence is TGTGCCAGCAGCCTCGCGGGGGCAGATACGCAGTATTTT. The rearrangement uses TRBV7-3 and TRBJ2-3; TRBD2 matches 7 bases. The V and J ends lost 5 bases and 4 bases, in that order; junction bases with no gene match: 3. CDR3 length: 13 amino acids. CDR1 and CDR2 from the germline V gene are SGHTA and FQGTGA. The variable domain in full, completed from reference TRBV7-3 and TRBJ2-3, reads GAGVSQTPSNKVTEKGKYVELRCDPISGHTALYWYRQSLGQGPEFLIYFQGTGAADDSGLPNDRFFAVRPEGSVSTLKIQRTERGDSAVYLCASSLAGADTQYFGPGTRLTVL.

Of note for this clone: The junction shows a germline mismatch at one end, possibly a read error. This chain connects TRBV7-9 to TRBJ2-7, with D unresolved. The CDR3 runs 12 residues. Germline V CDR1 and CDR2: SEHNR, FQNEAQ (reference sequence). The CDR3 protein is CASSLGTTDQCF. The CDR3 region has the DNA TGTGCCAGCAGCCTGGGCACAACCGACCAGTGCTTC. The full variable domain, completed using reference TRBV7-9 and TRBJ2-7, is DTGVSQNPRHKITKRGQNVTFRCDPISEHNRLYWYRQTLGQGPEFLTYFQNEAQLEKSRLLSDRFSAERPKGSFSTLEIQRTEQGDSAMYLCASSLGTTDQCFGPGTRLTVT.

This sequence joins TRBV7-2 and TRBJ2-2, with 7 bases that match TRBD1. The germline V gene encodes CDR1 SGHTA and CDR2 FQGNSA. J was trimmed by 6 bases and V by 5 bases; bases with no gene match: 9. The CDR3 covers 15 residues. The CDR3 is CASSISTGVAGELFF. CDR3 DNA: TGTGCCAGCAGCATCTCAACAGGGGTCGCCGGGGAGCTGTTTTTT. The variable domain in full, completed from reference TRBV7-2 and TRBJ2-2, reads GAGVSQSPSNKVTEKGKDVELRCDPISGHTALYWYRQSLGQGLEFLIYFQGNSAPDKSGLPSDRFSAERTGGSVSTLTIQRTQQEDSAVYLCASSISTGVAGELFFGEGSRLTVL.

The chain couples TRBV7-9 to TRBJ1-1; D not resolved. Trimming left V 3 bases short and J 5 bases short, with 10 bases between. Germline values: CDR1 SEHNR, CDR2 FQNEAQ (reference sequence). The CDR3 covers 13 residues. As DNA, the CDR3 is TGTGCCAGCAGCTTCACAGACCGGACTGAAGCTTTCTTT. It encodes CASSFTDRTEAFF.

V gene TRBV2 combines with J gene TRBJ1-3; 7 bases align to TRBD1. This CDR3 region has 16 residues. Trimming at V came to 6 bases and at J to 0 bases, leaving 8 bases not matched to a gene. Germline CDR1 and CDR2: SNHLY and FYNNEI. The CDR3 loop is CASSAGQASSGNTIYF. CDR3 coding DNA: TGTGCCAGCAGCGCCGGACAGGCCTCCTCTGGAAACACCATATATTTT. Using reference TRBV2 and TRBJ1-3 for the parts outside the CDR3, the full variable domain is EPEVTQTPSHQVTQMGQEVILRCVPISNHLYFYWYRQILGQKVEFLVSFYNNEISEKSEIFDDQFSVERPDGSNFTLKIRSTKLEDSAMYFCASSAGQASSGNTIYFGEGSWLTVV.

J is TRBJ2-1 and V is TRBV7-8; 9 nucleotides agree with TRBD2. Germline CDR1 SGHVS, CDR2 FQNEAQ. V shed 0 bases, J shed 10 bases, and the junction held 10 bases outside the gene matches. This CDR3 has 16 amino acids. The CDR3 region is CASSLAPSGALREQFF. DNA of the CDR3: TGTGCCAGCAGCTTAGCCCCTAGCGGGGCCTTAAGGGAGCAGTTCTTC.